These 11 T cell receptor beta chains were sequenced from one sample in a study of blood T cell repertoires in COVID-19. Profiling relied on immunoSEQ multiplex PCR, and the TCRdb table lists in-frame clones only, not all of them. The table records approximately 66,000 clones, approximately 86% of them present only once. Input material: peripheral blood. The receptors were gathered from a man aged 50 to 59 with active COVID-19.

The chain links TRBV2 to TRBJ2-1, with a weak D call TRBD2 (5 bases). This CDR3 comprises 13 residues. Trimming cost V 6 bases and J 4 bases, with 10 bases left between them. Per the germline V gene, CDR1 is SNHLY and CDR2 is FYNNEI. The DNA of the CDR3 is TGTGCCAGCAGCTTGACTACGTACAATGAGCAGTTCTTC. It codes for CASSLTTYNEQFF.

This chain connects TRBV4-2 to TRBJ1-4, with D tentatively TRBD1 (5 bases). Trimming removed 1 base from V and 8 bases from J, with 14 bases in between. CDR1 is LGHNA and CDR2 is YNFKEQ in the germline V gene. The CDR3 has 15 residues. CDR3 bases: TGTGCCAGCAGCCAAGGTGCCGGGGGTTGGGAAAAACTGTTTTTT. Protein: CASSQGAGGWEKLFF.

CDR3 in DNA: TGCGCCAGCAGCTTGGGGTCAGGGACTTACAATGAGCAGTTCTTC. This codes for CASSLGSGTYNEQFF. This sequence joins TRBV5-1 and TRBJ2-1, with D maybe TRBD2 (6 bases). Per germline, CDR1 SGHRS and CDR2 YFSETQ. Deletions cut 0 bases from V and 4 bases from J, with 11 bases between. The CDR3 is 15 residues long.

The chain is built from TRBV5-5 and TRBJ2-2; D may be TRBD1 (5 bases). V lost 4 bases to trimming and J lost 6 bases, with 19 bases between them. The CDR3 covers 16 residues. The germline V gene has CDR1 SGHKS and CDR2 YYEKEE (reference sequence). CDR3 loop: CASSGRPRGDAGELFF. Here the CDR3 DNA reads TGTGCCAGCAGCGGAAGACCTAGGGGCGACGCCGGGGAGCTGTTTTTT.

The genes are TRBV3-1 (or the pseudogene TRBV3-2) and TRBJ2-7; possible D gene TRBD2, 6 bases. The CDR3 has 14 residues. Germline CDR1 and CDR2: LGHDT and YNNKEL (reference sequence). Trimming stripped 6 bases from V and 3 bases from J, with 15 bases between. CDR3 amino acids: CASSRTRRGYEQYF. In DNA, the CDR3 is TGTGCCAGCAGTCGGACACGGAGGGGCTACGAGCAGTACTTC.

The table lists this clone with a count of one. The genes are TRBV7-9 and TRBJ2-7, with 8 bases matching TRBD1. The CDR3 is made up of 18 amino acids. The germline gives CDR1 SEHNR, CDR2 FQNEAQ (reference sequence). V was clipped by 0 bases and J by 0 bases; unmatched bases: 10. Here the CDR3 reads CASSLAGTRDRSSYEQYF. The CDR3 DNA follows: TGTGCCAGCAGCTTAGCTGGTACCCGGGACAGGAGCTCCTACGAGCAGTACTTC.

The rearrangement links TRBV4-1 to TRBJ1-6, with 9 nucleotides matching TRBD1. The CDR3 length is 15 residues. J gave up 7 bases and V 3 bases, and 4 bases lay outside the gene matches. Germline CDR1 reads MGHRA; CDR2 reads YSYEKL. CDR3 protein: CASSQTGGENSPLHF. The CDR3 DNA follows: TGCGCCAGCAGCCAGACAGGGGGAGAAAATTCACCCCTCCACTTT.

This clone has just a few counts. The chain links TRBV27 to TRBJ2-1; D not certain. This CDR3 has 12 residues. Germline lookup yields CDR1 MNHEY and CDR2 SMNVEV (reference sequence). Trimming removed 5 bases from V and 7 bases from J, with 9 bases in between. The CDR3 region is CASSRNRNEQFF. The CDR3, as DNA: TGTGCCAGCAGTCGTAACCGGAATGAGCAGTTCTTC.

The chain recombines TRBV7-8 with TRBJ1-4, with 8 positions matching TRBD1. The CDR3 consists of 14 residues. Germline lookup yields CDR1 SGHVS and CDR2 FQNEAQ. The V and J ends lost 2 bases and 10 bases, in that order; junction bases with no gene match: 6. The CDR3 bases are TGTGCCAGCAGCTTAACCCCAACAGGGGGAAAACTGTTTTTT. It translates to CASSLTPTGGKLFF.

The chain employs TRBV24-1 and TRBJ1-2; 7 nucleotides match TRBD1. V lost 10 bases and J lost 4; bases outside the gene matches: 5. The CDR3 consists of 12 residues. Germline V CDR1 and CDR2: KGHDR, SFDVKD. CDR3 DNA: TGTGCCACGTGGGACAGCATCTATGGCTACACCTTC. This translates into CATWDSIYGYTF.

The rearrangement joins TRBV11-3 to TRBJ2-7; a weak D match, TRBD2 (6 bases). The CDR3 consists of 15 residues. V lost 3 bases, J lost 1 base, and 13 bases lay in between. Per the germline V gene, CDR1 is SGHNT and CDR2 is YENEEA. The CDR3 is CASSLYGGISYEQYV. The CDR3 bases are TGTGCCAGCAGCTTGTACGGCGGGATTTCCTACGAGCAGTACGTC.